The rows below give T cell receptor beta chains drawn from one sample of a study of graft-versus-host responses after intestinal transplantation. Profiled with immunoSEQ multiplex PCR; TCRdb holds only in-frame clones, not every one. The top ten hold more than 1% of the sample, which has approximately 14,000 clones, 38% seen once. Sequencing used alloreactive CD4+ T cells from a mixed lymphocyte reaction culture, obtained before intestinal transplant. The receptors were gathered from a human patient who received an intestinal transplant. CDR3s include the opening cysteine and the closing phenylalanine or tryptophan. A D gene is named only where the DNA matches it firmly. Expanded clones get a size class; other rows say once, few or many, or leave the size out.

D	V	size	J	CDR3	DNA
.	TRBV18	.	TRBJ1-3	CASSPWGSLSDTIYF	TGTGCCAGCTCACCATGGGGCAGTCTCTCGGACACCATATATTTT
TRBD2	TRBV7-2	.	TRBJ2-3	CASSAQVSGGASTDTQYF	TGTGCCAGCAGCGCACAGGTTAGCGGGGGCGCTAGCACAGATACGCAGTATTTT
.	TRBV7-7	.	TRBJ2-3	CASSPLRDTQYF	TGTGCCAGCAGCCCCCTTAGAGATACGCAGTATTTT
.	TRBV7-2	few	TRBJ1-2	CASSLVQGGYTF	TGTGCCAGCAGCTTAGTGCAGGGTGGCTACACCTTC
.	TRBV6-5	.	TRBJ2-7	CASSYSGGASYEQYF	TGTGCCAGCAGTTACTCTGGGGGGGCCTCCTACGAGCAGTACTTC
.	TRBV7-2	.	TRBJ1-2	CASSLGGGLDGYTF	TGTGCCAGCAGCTTAGGGGGGGGTCTCGATGGCTACACCTTC
.	TRBV29-1	.	TRBJ1-2	CSVWGPDQGWAVNYGYTF	TGCAGCGTTTGGGGCCCGGACCAGGGGTGGGCAGTCAACTATGGCTACACCTTC
TRBD1	TRBV7-9	.	TRBJ2-3	CASSLAGQADTQYF	TGTGCCAGCAGCTTAGCCGGACAGGCAGATACGCAGTATTTT
.	TRBV11-2	few	TRBJ1-3	CASRSTGTGNTIYF	TGTGCCAGCAGATCAACCGGGACTGGAAACACCATATATTTT
.	TRBV4-3	few	TRBJ1-2	CASSQATGMNYGYTF	TGCGCCAGCAGCCAAGCAACAGGGATGAACTATGGCTACACCTTC
TRBD1	TRBV6-1	.	TRBJ1-2	CASTFRLGQGEGYTF	TGTGCCAGCACCTTTCGCCTGGGACAGGGTGAAGGCTACACCTTC
.	TRBV19	.	TRBJ1-3	CASSINSGNTIYF	TGTGCCAGTAGTATTAACTCTGGAAACACCATATATTTT
.	TRBV6-6	.	TRBJ2-7	CASSYSEASYEQYF	TGTGCCAGCAGTTACTCTGAGGCCTCCTACGAGCAGTACTTC
TRBD2	TRBV6-5	.	TRBJ2-1	CASSHGLAGGVQFF	TGTGCCAGCAGCCACGGACTAGCGGGGGGGGTCCAGTTCTTC
.	TRBV28	.	TRBJ2-5	CASSLWGGSYQETQYF	TGTGCCAGCAGTTTATGGGGGGGAAGTTACCAAGAGACCCAGTACTTC
TRBD2	TRBV9	.	TRBJ2-3	CASSLRTSGGAAADTQYF	TGTGCCAGCAGCTTAAGGACTAGCGGGGGGGCCGCCGCAGATACGCAGTATTTT
TRBD2	TRBV7-2	.	TRBJ2-7	CASTSYSGVNYEQYF	TGTGCCAGCACTTCCTATAGCGGGGTAAACTACGAGCAGTACTTC
TRBD1	TRBV4-3	.	TRBJ2-3	CASSQDVFRGQGTADTQYF	TGCGCCAGCAGCCAAGATGTTTTCCGGGGACAGGGTACCGCAGATACGCAGTATTTT
TRBD1	TRBV5-1	.	TRBJ1-6	CASSLDRGENSPLHF	TGCGCCAGCAGCTTGGACAGGGGGGAAAATTCACCCCTCCACTTT
TRBD1	TRBV10-3	.	TRBJ1-6	CAISDSRTGGGYNSPLHF	TGTGCCATCAGTGATAGTAGGACAGGGGGCGGTTATAATTCACCCCTCCACTTT
TRBD1	TRBV18	.	TRBJ1-1	CASSPWTGGTEAFF	TGTGCCAGCTCACCGTGGACAGGAGGAACTGAAGCTTTCTTT
TRBD1	TRBV29-1	few	TRBJ1-1	CSVGGRGLWNTEAFF	TGCAGCGTTGGAGGCAGGGGGCTTTGGAACACTGAAGCTTTCTTT
.	TRBV6-6	few	TRBJ1-1	CASNPWTANTEAFF	TGTGCCAGCAATCCGTGGACAGCGAACACTGAAGCTTTCTTT
.	TRBV19	.	TRBJ1-6	CASSIVRGNNSPLHF	TGTGCCAGTAGTATAGTTCGGGGAAATAATTCACCCCTCCACTTT
.	TRBV6-5	.	TRBJ2-3	CASSSTTDTQYF	TGTGCCAGCAGTTCTACCACAGATACGCAGTATTTT
.	TRBV23-1	few	TRBJ1-1	CASSQAGMTEAFF	TGCGCCAGCAGTCAGGCAGGGATGACTGAAGCTTTCTTT
TRBD2	TRBV7-2	.	TRBJ2-7	CASSASGGAYEQYF	TGTGCCAGCAGCGCTAGCGGGGGGGCCTACGAGCAGTACTTC
.	TRBV4-3	.	TRBJ2-1	CASSLTGTLGNEQFF	TGCGCCAGCAGCCTAACAGGGACCCTCGGCAATGAGCAGTTCTTC